This T cell receptor (beta chain) came from a study of T cell changes during pregnancy in multiple sclerosis (dated by TCRdb to between 2018 and 2021). With respect to the entire study: The study looked at changes in the T cell repertoire across pregnancy in women with multiple sclerosis.

The library was produced with the immunoSEQ multiplex PCR assay. TCRdb's version of the immuneACCESS table is confined to in-frame rearrangements and falls short of the full clone set. An unresolved V gene accounts for under half of the shortfall where checked; the remainder is of unknown origin. Counted in this sample were fewer than 45,000 clones; roughly 91% of them appeared once. About 9.1% of the sample goes to the ten largest clones. A note on this clone: No antigen is known for it. One base away there is no much larger clone; base qualities are not given.

From the cysteine up to the phenylalanine, the CDR3 has a length of 15 residues. Kept here is only the CDR3 DNA, which spans 45 bases and is read in frame from base 1. The trim is 4 bases for V and 1 base for J, with a gap of 13 bases between the germline ends. Reading the germline V gene (reference sequence) gives CDR1 SEHNR and CDR2 FQNEAQ. The TCR originated in a female donor with multiple sclerosis, enrolled in a pregnancy study. The chain is assembled from TRBV7-9 and TRBJ1-1; the D gene is possibly TRBD1, with 5 bases matching. Sample: CD8+ T cells from peripheral blood mononuclear cells, taken in the first trimester of pregnancy. CDR3 loop: CASSSPRVTNTEAFF. The sequenced DNA is TGTGCCAGCAGCTCACCCAGGGTAACGAACACTGAAGCTTTCTTT.